This T cell receptor (beta chain) was profiled in a study of blood T cell repertoires in COVID-19. Overall study context: In each case, the material was cDNA or gDNA derived from T cells, B-cell-depleted T cells, or PBMCs.

A case of COVID-19 had been met by exposed participants within 2 weeks before study entry. Methods used by the authors: Estimation of nucleated cell counts was performed using reference gene primer amplification. Measured with immunoSEQ multiplex PCR; TCRdb has only the in-frame clones, and not every one. That table furnishes V, J and clone size, whereas the DNA furnished D and trimming. The sample includes roughly 64,000 clones, around 66% seen only once; the top ten take around 54%. There are 13 residues in the CDR3. The germline CDR1 and CDR2 sequences are MNHEY and SVGAGI. V was cut by 6 bases and J by 7 bases, with 13 bases left in between.

Sequences were obtained from PBMCs or T cells enriched from blood (not recorded which). This chain connects TRBV6-5 to TRBJ1-5; no clear D gene. The clonotype originates from a woman aged 60-75 years who had been exposed to COVID-19. CDR3 sequence (DNA): TGTGCCAGCAGGAAGGAGGTGAACCAGCCCCAGCATTTT. Encoded protein: CASRKEVNQPQHF.